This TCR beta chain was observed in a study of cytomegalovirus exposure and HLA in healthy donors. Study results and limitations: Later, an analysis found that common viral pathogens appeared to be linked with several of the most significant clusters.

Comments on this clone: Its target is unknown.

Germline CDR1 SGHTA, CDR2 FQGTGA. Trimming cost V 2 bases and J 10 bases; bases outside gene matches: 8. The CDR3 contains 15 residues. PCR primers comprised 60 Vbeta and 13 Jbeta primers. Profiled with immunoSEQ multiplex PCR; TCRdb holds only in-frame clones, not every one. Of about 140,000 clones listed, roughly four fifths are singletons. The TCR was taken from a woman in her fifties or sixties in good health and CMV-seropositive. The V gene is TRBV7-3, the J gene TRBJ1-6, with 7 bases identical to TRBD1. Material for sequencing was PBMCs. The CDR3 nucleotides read TGTGCCAGCAGCTTATTGTCAGGGGGAAGGTCACCCCTCCACTTT. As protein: CASSLLSGGRSPLHF.